One T cell receptor beta chain is described in this entry. Its antigen remains unidentified. The record has no base qualities; no much larger clone is one base away. CDR1 and CDR2, looked up from the germline V gene (reference sequence), are MNHNY and SVGAGI. There are 14 amino acids in the CDR3, from cysteine to phenylalanine inclusive. The kept DNA is CDR3 alone, 42 bases in frame from the first base. Trimming leaves V shorter by 6 bases and J shorter by 4 bases, with the junction holding 6 bases beyond the gene matches. This entry belongs to a study of T cell changes during pregnancy in multiple sclerosis (dated by TCRdb to 2018 to 2020). About the full investigation: In women with multiple sclerosis, the researchers looked at how the T cell repertoire shifted as pregnancy progressed.

Library generation was performed with the immunoSEQ multiplex PCR assay. Sourced from immuneACCESS, this table was stored by TCRdb with only in-frame sequences that have V and J called. A share of the clones is absent; for the studies checked, an unresolved V gene accounts for under half, and the remainder has no known explanation. The sample contains about 47,000 clones, 85% to 90% of them found a single time. The ten largest clones take up approximately 8.3% of the sample. The starting material was CD8+ T cells from peripheral blood mononuclear cells, obtained in the second trimester of pregnancy. The rearranged segments are TRBV6-6 and TRBJ1-5, with TRBD1 identical over 7 junction bases. The receptor was isolated from a female donor with multiple sclerosis, enrolled in a pregnancy study. The CDR3 is CASSQGEVNQPQHF. The DNA sequence is TGTGCCAGCAGCCAGGGGGAAGTTAATCAGCCCCAGCATTTT.